This T cell receptor beta chain was identified during a study of cytomegalovirus exposure and HLA in healthy donors. Study context: In an earlier analysis, approximately 120 million unique TCR beta sequences were found from about 180 million T cells. Study-wide results and limits: It was confirmed in vitro that a few of the CMV-associated chains were specific for CMV antigens. Listed as cytomegalovirus-associated were over 150 TCR beta chains.

The CDR3 covers 14 residues. V lost 1 base to trimming and J lost 4 bases, with 8 bases between them. Germline V gene sequence: CDR1 MGHRA, CDR2 YSYEKL. On this clone itself: Its matching antigen is unknown.

Primers for the PCR totalled 60 Vbeta and 13 Jbeta. Sequenced by immunoSEQ multiplex PCR; TCRdb stores in-frame clones only, minus some. The sample records under 110,000 clones, less than 80% being singletons. The sample consisted of PBMCs. The source is a man in his forties in good health and CMV-seronegative. The chain combines TRBV4-1 with TRBJ1-3; D is unresolved. CDR3: CASSQGREGNTIYF. In DNA, the CDR3 is TGCGCCAGCAGCCAAGGCCGGGAGGGAAACACCATATATTTT.